Given below is one T cell receptor beta chain in context. The method was immunoSEQ multiplex PCR; TCRdb's version includes in-frame clones alone and lacks a portion of them. The sample consists of roughly 230,000 clones, approximately 84% of them appearing once. CDR1 and CDR2 from the germline V gene are SGHRS and YFSETQ. The CDR3 loop spans 11 amino acids. The germline V and J ends were trimmed by 6 bases and 5 bases, with 8 bases remaining between them. The data originate from a study of blood T cell repertoires in COVID-19. The receptor comes from a middle-aged man with active or convalescent COVID-19. Sequenced: peripheral blood. The chain uses TRBV5-1 and TRBJ2-5, with unresolved D. In DNA form, the CDR3 reads TGCGCCAGCACCCTCTCGGAGACCCAGTACTTC. Protein sequence: CASTLSETQYF.